The 28 T cell receptor beta chains listed next were all sequenced from one sample in a study of T cells in narcolepsy. Assay: immunoSEQ multiplex PCR; the TCRdb copy retains only in-frame clones and omits some. The sample shows tens of thousands of clones, 82% of them seen only once. The sequenced material came from CD45RA- memory CD4+ T cells from PBMCs. The origin of the receptors is a human donor with narcolepsy.

The chain is built from TRBV30 and TRBJ1-2, with 7 bases aligning to TRBD1. Germline values: CDR1 GTSNPN, CDR2 SVGIG (reference sequence). V trimming: 1 base; J trimming: 6 bases; junction bases outside the gene matches: 8. The CDR3 runs 14 residues. The CDR3 DNA reads as TGTGCCTGGAGTGAACTCGACAGGGAGGATGGCTACACCTTC. This gives the protein CAWSELDREDGYTF.

The V gene is TRBV7-8, the J gene TRBJ2-7, with D unresolved. The germline V and J ends were trimmed by 3 bases and 7 bases, with 13 bases remaining between them. CDR3 size: 13 residues. Germline V gene data show CDR1 as SGHVS and CDR2 as FQNEAQ. The CDR3 DNA is TGTGCCAGCAGCTTCGCCGATCCTTTTGAGCAGTACTTC. Encoded protein: CASSFADPFEQYF.

V and J are TRBV29-1 and TRBJ2-3, with 10 positions matching TRBD2. Germline V gives CDR1 SQVTM, CDR2 ANQGSEA. V lost 3 bases, J lost 0 bases, and 15 bases stayed unmatched. The CDR3 spans 19 residues. Here the CDR3 DNA reads TGCAGCGTTGAGTTCTTTCCTAGCGGGAGAAAACCTAGCACAGATACGCAGTATTTT. Its protein product is CSVEFFPSGRKPSTDTQYF.

DNA for the CDR3: TGCGCCAGCAGCTTGGGACAGGGGTCAATTCAAGAGACCCAGTACTTC. It specifies CASSLGQGSIQETQYF. The chain combines TRBV5-1 with TRBJ2-5; TRBD1 matches at 8 bases. Germline lookup yields CDR1 SGHRS and CDR2 YFSETQ. This CDR3 is built from 16 residues. Unmatched junction bases numbered 6, after V lost 0 bases and J lost 2 bases.

This clone has just a few counts. This rearrangement joins TRBV27 to TRBJ2-2, with a weak D call TRBD2 (5 bases). The ends were cut back, 8 bases at V and 2 bases at J, with 15 bases in the middle. There are 15 residues in the CDR3. In germline, CDR1 is MNHEY, CDR2 SMNVEV (reference sequence). CDR3 amino acids: CASGLSSYNTGELFF. CDR3 coding DNA: TGTGCCAGCGGACTGAGCAGTTATAACACCGGGGAGCTGTTTTTT.

The chain combines TRBV7-3 with TRBJ2-7; no clear D. From germline, CDR1 is SGHTA and CDR2 FQGTGA. This CDR3 has 13 amino acids. V was trimmed by 7 bases and J by 6 bases, leaving 16 bases between them. CDR3 coding DNA: TGTGCCAGCACCCAAAGTGGTTCGTCCGAGCAGTACTTC. This gives the protein CASTQSGSSEQYF.

V usage is TRBV6-1 and J usage is TRBJ2-1, with 9 nucleotides matching TRBD1. Per germline, CDR1 MNHNS and CDR2 SASEGT. This CDR3 has 17 amino acids. With V trimmed by 3 bases and J by 5 bases, 11 bases remained unmatched. The CDR3 here is CASSDPDRGGRNNEQFF. DNA for the CDR3: TGTGCCAGCAGTGACCCGGACAGGGGCGGACGAAACAATGAGCAGTTCTTC.

This chain connects TRBV29-1 to TRBJ2-7, with no clear D. Trimming took 5 bases from V and 6 from J, leaving 14 bases between them. Germline CDR1 and CDR2: SQVTM and ANQGSEA. The length of the CDR3 is 12 residues. The CDR3 loop reads CSVIPTGSEQYF. The CDR3 DNA is TGCAGCGTTATCCCGACGGGTTCCGAGCAGTACTTC.

The gene calls are TRBV6-6 and TRBJ1-2; the D is unclear. The CDR3 runs to 14 residues. Germline loops: CDR1 MNHNY, CDR2 SVGAGI (reference sequence). The V end was cut by 4 bases, the J end by 5 bases, with 14 bases between. This CDR3 is CASSWPGRNYGYTF. As DNA, the CDR3 is TGTGCCAGCAGTTGGCCGGGTAGGAATTATGGCTACACCTTC.

The gene calls are TRBV27 and TRBJ2-7; perhaps TRBD1 as D (6 bases). There are 12 residues in the CDR3. V lost 5 bases to trimming and J lost 3 bases, with 8 bases between them. Germline CDR1 MNHEY, CDR2 SMNVEV (reference sequence). The CDR3 protein is CASSDRSYEQYF. The CDR3 DNA reads TGTGCCAGCAGTGACAGGAGCTACGAGCAGTACTTC.

V and J are TRBV18 and TRBJ2-2; D gene unclear. Germline values: CDR1 KGHSH, CDR2 LQKENI. V lost 3 bases, J lost 0 bases, and 11 bases lay in between. This CDR3 is built from 16 residues. The DNA for the CDR3 is TGTGCCAGCTCACCGTATCCTAATGCGAACACCGGGGAGCTGTTTTTT. Translating gives CASSPYPNANTGELFF.

This chain connects TRBV10-3 to TRBJ2-7; D is uncertain. Germline V lookup: CDR1 ENHRY, CDR2 SYGVKD. Trimming shortened V by 3 bases and J by 0 bases, and 6 bases separated the two germline ends. The length of the CDR3 is 13 residues. Here the CDR3 DNA reads TGTGCCATCAGTGAAGGACGCTCCTACGAGCAGTACTTC. As protein: CAISEGRSYEQYF.

V and J are TRBV7-2 and TRBJ2-4; TRBD2 agrees at 9 bases. V dropped 8 bases and J dropped 7; count of bases not matched to a gene: 15. CDR3 length: 16 amino acids. Germline V lookup: CDR1 SGHTA, CDR2 FQGNSA. The CDR3 coding sequence is TGTGCCAGCCTAAACTGGGCTAGCGGGGTGACTAACATTCAGTACTTC. Translated: CASLNWASGVTNIQYF. The full variable domain, completed using reference TRBV7-2 and TRBJ2-4, is GAGVSQSPSNKVTEKGKDVELRCDPISGHTALYWYRQSLGQGLEFLIYFQGNSAPDKSGLPSDRFSAERTGGSVSTLTIQRTQQEDSAVYLCASLNWASGVTNIQYFGAGTRLSVL.

The gene calls are TRBV6-5 and TRBJ1-2, with D hard to call. This CDR3 is 12 amino acids long. Germline lookup yields CDR1 MNHEY and CDR2 SVGAGI. Trimming stripped 6 bases from V and 1 base from J, with 6 bases between. This CDR3 is CASRGYNYGYTF. The CDR3 nucleotides read TGTGCCAGCAGGGGGTATAACTATGGCTACACCTTC.

The DNA for the CDR3 is TGTGCCAGCAGCCCCAATGGGGGCAGGGTGTTTTTT. It encodes CASSPNGGRVFF. V and J are TRBV14 and TRBJ2-2; tentatively, D is TRBD1 (6 bases). CDR1 SGHDN and CDR2 FVKESK come from the germline V gene. With 4 bases removed from V and 15 bases from J, the gap between germline ends came to 15 bases. The CDR3 has 12 amino acids.

The V gene is TRBV6-5, the J gene TRBJ2-7, with D perhaps TRBD2 (7 bases). V was pared by 0 bases and J by 0 bases, with 12 bases between. This CDR3 spans 16 amino acids. Germline lookup yields CDR1 MNHEY and CDR2 SVGAGI. Here the CDR3 reads CASSYSSGGYSYEQYF. The CDR3 coding sequence is TGTGCCAGCAGTTACTCCTCGGGGGGCTACTCCTACGAGCAGTACTTC.

The chain is built from TRBV29-1 and TRBJ2-7, with 8 positions matching TRBD1. Losses at the gene ends were 7 bases for V and 2 bases for J; bases not matched to a gene: 10. Germline loops: CDR1 SQVTM, CDR2 ANQGSEA. The CDR3 covers 14 residues. CDR3 nucleotides: TGCAGCGGAAAAACAGGGACAGGACCCTACGAGCAGTACTTC. Its protein is CSGKTGTGPYEQYF.

This clone was counted a single time. This chain's CDR3 is CAWSWQVNTEAFF. CDR3 nucleotides: TGTGCCTGGAGTTGGCAGGTGAACACTGAAGCTTTCTTT. V gene TRBV30 combines with J gene TRBJ1-1; no firm D call. CDR1 GTSNPN and CDR2 SVGIG come from the germline V gene (reference sequence). The CDR3 consists of 13 residues. V lost 2 bases and J 0 bases, leaving 7 bases between the germline ends.

This clone has a handful of counts. The chain joins TRBV10-3 to TRBJ1-5; the D gene is possibly TRBD1 (5 bases). This CDR3 is 15 amino acids long. From germline, CDR1 is ENHRY and CDR2 SYGVKD. The germline V and J ends were trimmed by 7 bases and 6 bases, with 19 bases remaining between them. The CDR3 loop reads CAIKMTQDPGQPQHF. As DNA, the CDR3 is TGTGCCATCAAGATGACACAGGATCCGGGTCAGCCCCAGCATTTT.

V is TRBV27 and J is TRBJ1-2, with a weak D call TRBD1 (6 bases). CDR1 is MNHEY and CDR2 is SMNVEV in the germline V gene (reference sequence). The V and J ends lost 1 base and 8 bases respectively, with 14 bases between them. CDR3 length equals 14 residues. The CDR3 here is CASSLYPGAYGYTF. The CDR3 coding sequence is TGTGCCAGCAGTTTATACCCGGGGGCGTACGGCTACACCTTC.

Concerning this clone: A junction end diverges from the germline sequence, so it may reflect a read error. The rearrangement links TRBV30 to TRBJ2-5, with 9 bases aligning to TRBD1. The CDR3 has 15 residues. From germline, CDR1 is GTSNPN and CDR2 SVGIG (reference sequence). CDR3 amino acids: CSWTGQGLNGETQYF. The CDR3, as DNA: TGTTCCTGGACAGGACAGGGGCTCAATGGGGAGACCCAGTACTTC.

CDR3 nucleotide sequence: TGTGCCAGCAGCTTAGGGGAGGGCGGAGCTTTCTTT. Protein product: CASSLGEGGAFF. The chain has TRBV7-2 and TRBJ1-1; no firm D call. Germline V lookup: CDR1 SGHTA, CDR2 FQGNSA. The CDR3 has 12 residues. V was cut by 1 base and J by 10 bases, with 10 bases left in between.

The genes are TRBV5-6 and TRBJ2-3; D remains ambiguous. Trimming pared 5 bases from V and 1 base from J, leaving 11 bases between. From germline, CDR1 is SGHDT and CDR2 YYEEEE. The CDR3 covers 14 residues. DNA of the CDR3: TGTGCCAGCAGTCCGGCAGGTGGCACAGATACGCAGTATTTT. As protein: CASSPAGGTDTQYF.

The chain recombines TRBV5-1 with TRBJ2-1; 11 nucleotides line up with TRBD1. V lost 4 bases and J lost 6; bases outside the gene matches: 6. CDR3 length: 15 amino acids. The germline CDR1 and CDR2 sequences are SGHRS and YFSETQ. The CDR3 region has the DNA TGCGCCAGCAGCCCACCCGGGACAGGGGGCAATGAGCAGTTCTTC. It is translated as CASSPPGTGGNEQFF.

This clone was seen once. The genes are TRBV5-4 and TRBJ2-5, with unresolved D. Germline CDR1 reads SGHNT; CDR2 reads YYREEE (reference sequence). Trimming removed 6 bases from V and 1 base from J, with 10 bases in between. The CDR3 sequence is 13 residues long. This CDR3 is CASKRQLQETQYF. The CDR3 coding sequence is TGTGCCAGCAAACGTCAGCTCCAAGAGACCCAGTACTTC.

The chain links TRBV30 to TRBJ1-5; TRBD1 is a possible D gene (6 bases). The CDR3 is 13 residues long. V lost 3 bases to trimming and J lost 7 bases, with 13 bases between them. Germline V CDR1 and CDR2: GTSNPN, SVGIG (reference sequence). DNA of the CDR3: TGTGCCTGGAGGGTAGGGGGACAACAGCCCCAGCATTTT. This encodes CAWRVGGQQPQHF.

This clone was detected only once. This chain uses TRBV28 with TRBJ1-6; D is uncertain. V lost 3 bases and J 11 bases, leaving 14 bases between the germline ends. This CDR3 comprises 14 residues. The germline gives CDR1 MDHEN, CDR2 SYDVKM. CDR3 nucleotides: TGTGCCAGCAGTTTGGAAACATTACGGGCACCCCTCCACTTT. Protein sequence: CASSLETLRAPLHF.

The gene calls are TRBV9 and TRBJ2-2, with a tentative D call TRBD2 (5 bases). The V gene lost 2 bases and the J gene lost 6 bases, with 11 bases spanning the gap. CDR1 and CDR2 from the germline V gene are SGDLS and YYNGEE. The CDR3 consists of 14 residues. DNA for the CDR3: TGTGCCAGCAGCGTCCAGGCGGAGGCCGGGGAGCTGTTTTTT. This translates into CASSVQAEAGELFF.